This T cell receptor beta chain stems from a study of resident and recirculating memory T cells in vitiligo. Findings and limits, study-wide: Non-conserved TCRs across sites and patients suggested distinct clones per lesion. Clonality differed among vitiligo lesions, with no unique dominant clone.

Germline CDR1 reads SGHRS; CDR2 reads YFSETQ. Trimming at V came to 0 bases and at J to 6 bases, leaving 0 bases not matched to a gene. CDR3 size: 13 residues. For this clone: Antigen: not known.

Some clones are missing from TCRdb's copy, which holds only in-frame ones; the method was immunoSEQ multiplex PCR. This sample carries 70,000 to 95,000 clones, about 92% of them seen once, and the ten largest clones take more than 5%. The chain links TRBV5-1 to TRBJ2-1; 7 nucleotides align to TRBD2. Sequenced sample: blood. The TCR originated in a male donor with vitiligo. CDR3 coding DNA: TGCGCCAGCAGCTTGGGCGGGAGCAATGAGCAGTTCTTC. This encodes CASSLGGSNEQFF.